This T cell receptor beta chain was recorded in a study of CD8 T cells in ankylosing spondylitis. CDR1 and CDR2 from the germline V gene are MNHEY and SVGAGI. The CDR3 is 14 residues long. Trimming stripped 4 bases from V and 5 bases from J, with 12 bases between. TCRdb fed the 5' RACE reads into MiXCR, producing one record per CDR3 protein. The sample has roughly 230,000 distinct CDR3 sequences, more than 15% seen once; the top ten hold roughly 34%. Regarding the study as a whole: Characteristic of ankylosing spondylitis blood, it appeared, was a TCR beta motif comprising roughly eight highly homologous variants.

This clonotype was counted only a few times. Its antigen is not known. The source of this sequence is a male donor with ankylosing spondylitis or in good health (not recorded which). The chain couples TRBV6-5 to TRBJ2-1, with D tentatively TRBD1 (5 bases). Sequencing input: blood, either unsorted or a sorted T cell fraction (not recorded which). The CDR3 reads CASSSVAGNNEQFF. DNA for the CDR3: TGTGCCAGCAGTTCGGTGGCAGGGAACAATGAGCAGTTCTTC.